Sequencing of this TCR beta chain was carried out in a study of Ad26.COV2.S vaccination and SARS-CoV-2 variants (dated by TCRdb to the early 2020s). For the study in its entirety: Donors in the vaccine arm were drawn from COV1001, a multicentre, randomized, double-blind, placebo-controlled phase I-IIa trial testing Ad26.COV2.S in healthy adults. Ad26.COV2.S was administered intramuscularly at 5 x 10^10 or 1 x 10^11 viral particles, either as a single shot or as two shots given 56 days apart. TCRbeta repertoire sequencing was used to assess the specificity and breadth of SARS-CoV-2-reactive T cell receptors after Ad26.COV2.S vaccination. Trial participants were randomized into five groups of five, in which low-dose or high-dose Ad26.COV2.S was given once or twice, or placebo was given on both occasions. The TCR-sequenced set comprised around 30 samples: around 20 Ad26.COV2.S vaccine recipients, 5 placebo recipients and 8 SARS-CoV-2 convalescent individuals. Throughout the experiments and outcome assessment, investigators stayed blinded to trial group allocation.

The treatment or condition label for this specimen denotes: about 20 received Ad26.COV2.S at low or high dose, single or two shots; a few received placebo; per-sample allocation not given. For vaccine and placebo recipients, the sequenced repertoires came from samples collected on day 63 after the first injection. Cohort 1b enrolled roughly 25 adults aged 18-55 years at a single site in Boston, USA, between 29 July and 7 August 2020. Ad26.COV2.S was a replication-incompetent adenovirus type 26 vector that expressed a prefusion-stabilized SARS-CoV-2 spike protein derived from the original Wuhan strain. Taken from the germline V gene, the CDR1 and CDR2 loops are SGHRS and YFSETQ. The trim is 2 bases for V and 2 bases for J, with a gap of 12 bases between the germline ends. The CDR3, from cysteine to phenylalanine, totals 15 residues. Here the CDR3 DNA is all that survives: 45 bases in frame from base 1.

This clone showed up just once. Which antigen it targets is not known. No much larger clonotype is one base removed from it; base qualities were not supplied. Summary of the overall study and its limitations: Compared with placebo recipients, Ad26.COV2.S recipients showed higher spike-specific TCR breadth (P = 0.0014). After vaccination, substantial breadth of spike-specific CD8+ and CD4+ T cell responses was reported. Comparable non-spike TCR breadth was observed between vaccine and placebo recipients, consistent with only spike being contained in the vaccine. The study lacked the statistical power to compare responses across vaccine doses or regimens. The authors noted that the TCR breadth and depth analyses may have underestimated total T cell responses.

The immunoSEQ Assay was used to sequence TCRbeta CDR3 regions. After extraction, genomic DNA underwent amplification by bias-controlled multiplex PCR, followed by high-throughput sequencing. The authors processed their data as follows. To quantify the absolute abundance of every unique TCRbeta CDR3 region, sequences were collapsed and filtered. T cell fraction was estimated by normalizing TCRbeta template counts to usable DNA, which was measured by amplifying reference genes present in all nucleated cells. Repertoire TCRs were annotated as SARS-CoV-2-specific when V gene, CDR3 amino acid sequence and J gene were exactly matched to a known reactive TCR set. The reference SARS-CoV-2 TCR set came from MIRA and was filtered for enrichment in COVID-19-positive ImmuneCODE repertoires, removing public or cross-reactive TCRs. Using the MIRA antigens, annotated TCRs were further analysed by specific ORF or by position within an ORF. Breadth was defined as the number of annotated unique rearrangements divided by the total number of unique productive rearrangements, and depth was defined as the summed frequency of the annotated unique rearrangements. Two-sided Wilcoxon rank-sum tests were used to compare TCR breadth between groups. What TCRdb holds here is the immuneACCESS table cut down to in-frame rearrangements. Part of the clones is not present; checked against another copy, under half of the missing clones reflect an unresolved V gene, and the others are unexplained. The DNA gave D and trimming, while V, J and clone size come from that table. A total of hundreds of thousands of clones appear in this sample, roughly 85% of them only once. Around 7.3% of the sample is held by the ten biggest clonotypes.

Source: peripheral blood, taken in a trial of Ad26.COV2.S vaccine versus placebo. The TCR sequence derives from a person aged 18-65 years who received the Ad26.COV2.S COVID-19 vaccine or a placebo. In this chain, TRBV5-1 is recombined with TRBJ2-3; a weak D assignment points to TRBD2 (6 bases agree). The base sequence is TGCGCCAGCAGCTTCTCCGCGGGATTCACAGATACGCAGTATTTT. The encoded protein is CASSFSAGFTDTQYF.